This T cell receptor (beta chain) was identified during a study of post-analysis software for immune sequencing data. Study as a whole: Disease courses included relapsing-remitting, secondary progressive and progressive-relapsing multiple sclerosis.

cDNA libraries for TCR beta contained unique molecular identifiers. Some 500,000 cDNA molecules were recovered from an input of about 1 to 10 million T cells. Each CDR3 protein gets one entry after TCRdb re-called the PCR reads with MiXCR. The table has approximately 770,000 distinct CDR3 sequences, around 42% seen once. General study results and limits: Five TRBV segments were more frequent in patients than controls; TRBV5-6, TRBV5-1 and TRBV20-1 belonged to this group. In multiple sclerosis, normalized Chao1 diversity was significantly below that of controls. F measure grouped same-batch samples tightly together.

Germline V lookup: CDR1 LGHNA, CDR2 YSLEER. The CDR3 length is 15 residues. This clonotype was counted between two and nine times. Antigen: not known. V is TRBV4-3 and J is TRBJ2-5; 10 bases are shared with TRBD2. TRBJ2-7 explains the end of the DNA better; the J call may be wrong. Sequencing input: blood. This sequence originates from a girl aged 5-17 years with multiple sclerosis. The CDR3 nucleotides are TGCGCCAGCAGCCCGTTAGCGGGAGGCTCAGACGAGCAGTACTTC. Its translation is CASSPLAGGSDEQYF.